The T cell receptor beta chain described here comes from a study of cytomegalovirus exposure and HLA in healthy donors. Study findings and constraints: The likely origin of a cluster of highly shared sequence variants was a sequencing artifact. It was approximately 170 TCR beta chains that were listed as cytomegalovirus-associated. Follow-up analysis seemed to connect common viral pathogens with several of the most significant clusters identified. A missense DCLRE1C variant was associated with V- and J-gene trimming of TCR beta chains in a later analysis, and an independent cohort replicated the association.

The PCR ran on 60 Vbeta and 13 Jbeta primers. Only in-frame clones appear in the TCRdb table, and some are missing; sequencing was by immunoSEQ multiplex PCR. The sample has about 190,000 clones, more than 70% seen once; the top ten hold around 0.27%. Regarding this clone: The antigen is undetermined.

The CDR3 is made up of 16 amino acids. Germline V gene lookup returns CDR1 MNHNY and CDR2 SVGAGI (reference sequence). The germline V and J ends were trimmed by 4 bases and 7 bases, with 19 bases remaining between them. The clonotype was recovered from a boy under 18 in good health and CMV-seronegative. The chain has TRBV6-6 and TRBJ1-4; possibly TRBD1 for D (6 bases). Material for sequencing was PBMCs. Written as DNA, the CDR3 is TGTGCCAGCAGTTTAAGGGGGTCAGGCCCCCCTGAAAAACTGTTTTTT. Translating it yields CASSLRGSGPPEKLFF.